This T cell receptor beta chain is drawn from a study of cytomegalovirus exposure and HLA in healthy donors. General observations from the study: Reports credit the classifier with highly specific, highly sensitive diagnosis of cytomegalovirus status.

As regards this clone: The antigen is not known.

Only in-frame clones appear in the TCRdb table, and some are missing; sequencing was by immunoSEQ multiplex PCR. The sample consists of approximately 160,000 clones, less than 90% of them appearing once. Germline V lookup: CDR1 ENHRY, CDR2 SYGVKD. V lost 6 bases and J 1 base, leaving 10 bases between the germline ends. The CDR3 runs to 13 residues. Specimen: PBMCs. The clonotype was recovered from a woman aged 25 to 39 in good health and CMV-seronegative. The chain combines TRBV10-3 with TRBJ2-7; D may be TRBD2 (5 bases). The CDR3 protein is CAIRSGSSYEQYF. The CDR3 region has the DNA TGTGCCATCAGGTCGGGGTCATCCTACGAGCAGTACTTC.